This is a list of T cell receptor beta chains from one sample in a study of early T cells in non-severe SARS-CoV-2 infection. Using its own MiXCR run on the 5' RACE reads, TCRdb lists one record per CDR3 protein. Of roughly 48,000 distinct CDR3 sequences in the sample, around 8% were seen once. The sequenced sample was whole blood. These receptor sequences come from an adult who was a healthcare worker with PCR-confirmed SARS-CoV-2 infection or an uninfected control (not recorded which). Each CDR3 is given without its conserved first and last residue.

j_gene: TRBJ2-1; v_gene: TRBV11-3; CDR3aa: ASSLVLEQNEQF
j_gene: TRBJ2-7; v_gene: TRBV7-8; CDR3aa: ASSLGPIYEQY
j_gene: TRBJ2-1; v_gene: TRBV7-6; CDR3aa: ASSLLAGVEQF
j_gene: TRBJ2-2; v_gene: TRBV7-6; CDR3aa: ASSLVLSTGELF
j_gene: TRBJ2-7; v_gene: TRBV20-1; CDR3aa: SARDFLAGQGTNEQY
j_gene: TRBJ1-4; v_gene: TRBV3-1; CDR3aa: ASSLPGQAYEKLF
j_gene: TRBJ2-7; v_gene: TRBV7-2; CDR3aa: ASSRDGHSYEQY
j_gene: TRBJ1-2; v_gene: TRBV7-9; CDR3aa: ASSLGQTYGYT
j_gene: TRBJ2-1; v_gene: TRBV11-1; CDR3aa: ASSTRGTSGRGWRF
j_gene: TRBJ1-6; v_gene: TRBV6-5; CDR3aa: ASSLGRYNSPLH
j_gene: TRBJ2-1; v_gene: TRBV7-3; CDR3aa: ASSLTARVGEQF
j_gene: TRBJ2-1; v_gene: TRBV5-5; CDR3aa: ASSLSNYNEQF
j_gene: TRBJ1-1; v_gene: TRBV3-1; CDR3aa: ASSQATRKTEAF
j_gene: TRBJ2-6; v_gene: TRBV20-1; CDR3aa: SAHQAAGANVLT
j_gene: TRBJ2-7; v_gene: TRBV9; CDR3aa: ASSVGDSAYEQY
j_gene: TRBJ1-1; v_gene: TRBV29-1; CDR3aa: SVGGQGMYTEAF
j_gene: TRBJ1-5; v_gene: TRBV7-2; CDR3aa: ASSYLGGGQPQH
j_gene: TRBJ1-1; v_gene: TRBV14; CDR3aa: ASSQRLQTTNPKHVAF
j_gene: TRBJ2-7; v_gene: TRBV21-1; CDR3aa: ASSPWTASYEQY
j_gene: TRBJ1-2; v_gene: TRBV28; CDR3aa: ASSLAPYGYT